This TCR beta chain was identified in a study of blood T cell repertoires in COVID-19. Study-wide background: COVID-19 samples collected from the United States, Italy and Spain covered acute and convalescent phases. Sources were T cells, B-cell-depleted T cells, or PBMCs; the material itself was cDNA or gDNA.

Original analysis: From reference gene primer amplification, estimates of nucleated cell counts were derived. Sequencing used immunoSEQ multiplex PCR; TCRdb keeps in-frame clones, though not all of them. That table supplies the V and J calls and clone size; D and trimming were determined from the DNA. The sample records almost 200,000 clones, around 85% being singletons. V gave up 5 bases and J gave up 6 bases, with 11 bases separating them. This CDR3 is 13 amino acids long. Germline V lookup: CDR1 MNHEY, CDR2 SVGAGI. Sequences were obtained from peripheral blood. The chain has TRBV6-5 and TRBJ1-5, with a weak D call TRBD1 (5 bases). The sequence derives from a woman aged 65 to 85 with acute or convalescent COVID-19. The CDR3 DNA is TGTGCCAGCAGTACAGGTCCGGTTCAGCCCCAGCATTTT. It specifies CASSTGPVQPQHF.